A selection of T cell receptor beta chains follows, all from one sample in a study of identifying expanded T cells in peripheral blood. Method: immunoSEQ multiplex PCR; TCRdb's copy keeps in-frame clones and lacks some. The table has about 98,000 clones, 88% seen once; the top ten hold around an eighth. Sequencing used blood. The receptor set was obtained from a person aged 18 to 70 in good health. Each CDR3 is given without its conserved first and last residue. Each record gives: CDR3 length, V gene, CDR3 protein.

length: 11; V: TRBV11-2; CDR3: ASSLTGAYEQY
length: 12; V: TRBV5-1; CDR3: ASSPSQGFTEAF
length: 13; V: TRBV7-3; CDR3: ASSLMRGHYNEQF
length: 13; V: TRBV7-6; CDR3: ASSQGGGVMDEQY
length: 13; V: TRBV5-6; CDR3: ASSRLAGGYYEQY
length: 11; V: TRBV11-2; CDR3: ASSRDSQETQY
length: 11; V: TRBV10-1; CDR3: ASSEGREYGYT
length: 9; V: TRBV20-1; CDR3: SASRGTEAF
length: 11; V: TRBV7-9; CDR3: SSVMSSGNTIY
length: 13; V: TRBV19; CDR3: ASSWGQGVKSPLH
length: 13; V: TRBV6-5; CDR3: ASSPQGAITGELF
length: 16; V: TRBV27; CDR3: ASSHRTSGRAMAYEQY
length: 12; V: TRBV25-1; CDR3: ASSPTGPHYGYT
length: 14; V: TRBV28; CDR3: ASSPRGANRPYEQY
length: 13; V: TRBV30; CDR3: AWVKQGILNSPLH
length: 12; V: TRBV6-5; CDR3: ASSYQGAKNIQY
length: 12; V: TRBV21-1; CDR3: ASRGGDDYNEQF
length: 13; V: TRBV4-2; CDR3: ASSQDRGGWEPQH
length: 16; V: TRBV21-1; CDR3: ASSISRDSWWEAYEQY
length: 12; V: TRBV6-6; CDR3: ASSYPDGDETQY
length: 9; V: TRBV12-5; CDR3: ASGQAGTQY
length: 12; V: TRBV2; CDR3: ASSEVGQAYEQY
length: 13; V: TRBV5-1; CDR3: ASSLSTGAGGIQY
length: 14; V: TRBV5-1; CDR3: ASTGRRGDPYNEQF
length: 13; V: TRBV7-9; CDR3: ASSSGTRVNEKLF
length: 11; V: TRBV7-6; CDR3: ASSLRGRDEQY